In its sample, the clone carrying this T cell receptor (beta chain) was seen once. The data belong to a study of shared clonotypes between healthy human individuals. As defined, naive CD8 cells were CD45RO-negative and positively selected for CCR7, with terminally differentiated effector memory CD45RA+ cells excluded. The germline V and J ends were trimmed by 0 bases and 3 bases, with 12 bases remaining between them. Germline CDR1 and CDR2: SEHNR and FQNEAQ (reference sequence). This CDR3 is built from 15 residues. Data came from immunoSEQ multiplex PCR; TCRdb stores just in-frame clones and leaves some out. The table lists about 2.1 million clones, 93% of them singletons.

The gene calls are TRBV7-9 and TRBJ2-7; D remains ambiguous. Sequenced: naive CD8+ T cells from PBMCs. The receptor comes from a young man in good health. Some clones in this sample may be carry-over from other donors' samples. The CDR3 region has the DNA TGTGCCAGCAGCTTAGCGGCAGGAGCAATCTACGAGCAGTACTTC. It encodes CASSLAAGAIYEQYF.